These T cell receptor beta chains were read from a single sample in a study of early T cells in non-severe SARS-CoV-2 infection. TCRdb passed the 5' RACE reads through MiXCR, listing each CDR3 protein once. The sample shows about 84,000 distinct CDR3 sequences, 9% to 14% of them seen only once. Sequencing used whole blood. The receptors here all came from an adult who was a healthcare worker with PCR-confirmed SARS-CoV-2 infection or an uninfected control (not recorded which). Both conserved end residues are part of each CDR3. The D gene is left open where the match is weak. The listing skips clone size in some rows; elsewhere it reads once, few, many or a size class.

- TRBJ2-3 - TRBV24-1 CATSDLTTQYF TGTGCCACCAGTGATTTGACCACGCAGTATTTT
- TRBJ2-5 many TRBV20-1 CSARRLPPVPQETQYF TGCAGTGCTAGAAGACTACCCCCCGTCCCCCAAGAGACCCAGTACTTC
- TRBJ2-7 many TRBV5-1 CASSLDRRTSYEQYF TGCGCCAGCAGCTTGGACAGGAGGACATCCTACGAGCAGTACTTC
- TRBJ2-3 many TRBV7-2 CASRRGTDTQYF TGTGCCAGCAGGAGGGGTACAGATACGCAGTATTTT
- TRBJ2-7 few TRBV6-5 CASRVPSSYEQYF TGTGCCAGCAGGGTTCCATCCTCCTACGAGCAGTACTTC
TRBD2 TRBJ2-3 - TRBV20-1 CSACIAGGPTDTQYF TGCAGTGCTTGCATAGCGGGGGGCCCTACAGATACGCAGTATTTT
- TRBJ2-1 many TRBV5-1 CASSQGYYTDEQFF TGCGCCAGCTCTCAAGGGTACTATACGGATGAGCAGTTCTTC
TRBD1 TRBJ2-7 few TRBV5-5 CASRRGQGDNEQYF TGTGCCAGCAGACGCGGACAGGGAGATAACGAGCAGTACTTC
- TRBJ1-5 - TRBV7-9 CASSLTPTGFPRSNQPQHF TGTGCCAGCAGCCTCACTCCGACTGGGTTTCCCCGTAGCAATCAGCCCCAGCATTTT
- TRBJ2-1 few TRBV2 CASRPAGSYNEQFF TGTGCCAGCAGGCCAGCGGGCTCCTACAATGAGCAGTTCTTC
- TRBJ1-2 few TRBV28 CASSLFSIAQGGGYTF TGTGCCAGCAGTTTATTCTCGATCGCCCAGGGCGGTGGCTACACCTTC
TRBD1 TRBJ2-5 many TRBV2 CASSWDRSQETQYF TGTGCCAGCAGTTGGGACAGGTCCCAAGAGACCCAGTACTTC
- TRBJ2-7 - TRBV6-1 CASPSRFPRSGVWEQYF TGTGCCAGCCCGTCGAGATTCCCCCGATCTGGGGTGTGGGAGCAGTACTTC
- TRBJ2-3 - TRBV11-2 CASSLDPRVTDTQYF TGTGCCAGCAGCTTAGATCCGAGGGTGACAGATACGCAGTATTTT
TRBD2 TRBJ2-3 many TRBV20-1 CSARDRSGRGTDTQYF TGCAGTGCTAGAGATCGGAGCGGGAGGGGGACAGATACGCAGTATTTT
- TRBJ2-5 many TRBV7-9 CASSLGSGFGEETQYF TGTGCCAGCAGCTTAGGTTCTGGGTTCGGCGAAGAGACCCAGTACTTC
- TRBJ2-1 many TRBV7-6 CASSARPHYNEQFF TGTGCCAGCAGCGCTAGGCCCCATTACAATGAGCAGTTCTTC
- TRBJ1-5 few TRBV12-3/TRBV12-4 CASSDTGGGNQPQHF TGTGCCAGCAGCGATACGGGGGGGGGCAATCAGCCCCAGCATTTT
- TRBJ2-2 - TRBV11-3 CASSLLKAGELFF TGTGCCAGCAGCTTATTGAAGGCCGGGGAGCTGTTTTTT
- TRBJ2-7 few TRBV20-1 CSASGLKDEQYF TGCAGTGCTTCCGGGCTCAAGGACGAGCAGTACTTC
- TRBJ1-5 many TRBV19 CASSVTEWNQPQHF TGTGCCAGTAGTGTGACAGAGTGGAATCAGCCCCAGCATTTT
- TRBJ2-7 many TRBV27 CASSLGADSYEQYF TGTGCCAGCAGTTTAGGCGCGGATTCCTACGAGCAGTACTTC
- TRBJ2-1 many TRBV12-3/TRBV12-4 CASSNPGPPYNEQFF TGTGCCAGCAGTAACCCGGGTCCACCATACAATGAGCAGTTCTTC
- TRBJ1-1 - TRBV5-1 CASSLGQTMNTEAFF TGCGCCAGCAGCTTGGGACAGACAATGAACACTGAAGCTTTCTTT
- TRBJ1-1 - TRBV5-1 CASSLLGYTEAFF TGCGCCAGCAGCTTATTGGGTTACACTGAAGCTTTCTTT
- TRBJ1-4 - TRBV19 CVSRKNEKLGSIRFF TGTGTCAGTAGAAAAAATGAAAAACTGGGGAGTATAAGGTTTTTT
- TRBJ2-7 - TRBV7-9 CASTAPTAYEQYF TGTGCCAGCACCGCCCCGACAGCGTACGAGCAGTACTTC
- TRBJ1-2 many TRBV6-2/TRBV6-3 CASTVRGANYGYTF TGTGCCAGCACCGTTAGAGGAGCTAACTATGGCTACACCTTC
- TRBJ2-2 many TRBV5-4 CASSLEEMGDTGELFF TGTGCCAGCAGCTTGGAGGAGATGGGGGACACCGGGGAGCTGTTTTTT
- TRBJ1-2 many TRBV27 CASSPTGRALIYGYTF TGTGCCAGCAGTCCGACTGGGAGGGCCCTAATCTATGGCTACACCTTC
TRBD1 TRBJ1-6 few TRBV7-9 CASSGEGARNSPLHF TGTGCCAGCAGCGGGGAGGGGGCTAGGAATTCACCCCTCCACTTT
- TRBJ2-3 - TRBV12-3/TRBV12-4 CASSFRIHGDTQYF TGTGCCAGCAGTTTCCGGATCCACGGAGATACGCAGTATTTT
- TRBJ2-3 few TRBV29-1 CSVVGDTQYF TGCAGCGTTGTAGGAGATACGCAGTATTTT
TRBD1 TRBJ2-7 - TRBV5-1 CASSTGQGVEQYF TGCGCCAGCAGCACCGGACAGGGTGTGGAGCAGTACTTC
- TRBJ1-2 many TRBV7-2 CASSSGTANTF TGTGCCAGCAGCTCCGGGACGGCTAACACCTTC
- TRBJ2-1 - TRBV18 CASSASGGTDNEQFF TGTGCCAGCTCAGCCTCCGGCGGGACAGACAATGAGCAGTTCTTC
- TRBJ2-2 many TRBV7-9 CASSLKGTVGELFF TGTGCCAGCAGCTTAAAAGGGACCGTCGGGGAGCTGTTTTTT
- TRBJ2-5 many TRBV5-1 CASSFTGPETQYF TGCGCCAGCAGCTTTACAGGGCCGGAGACCCAGTACTTC
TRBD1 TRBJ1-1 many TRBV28 CASSLLSQGAPEAFF TGTGCCAGCAGTTTATTATCCCAGGGGGCCCCTGAAGCTTTCTTT
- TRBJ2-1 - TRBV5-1 CASSLFGGTRARDNEQFF TGCGCCAGCAGCTTGTTTGGCGGGACGAGGGCTCGGGACAATGAGCAGTTCTTC
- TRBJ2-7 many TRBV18 CASSPVADRTYEQYF TGTGCCAGCTCACCAGTAGCAGATAGGACCTACGAGCAGTACTTC
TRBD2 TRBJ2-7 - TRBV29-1 CSVEGLAGGRARDEQYF TGCAGCGTTGAAGGACTAGCGGGAGGCCGGGCCAGGGACGAGCAGTACTTC
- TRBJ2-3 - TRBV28 CASSPPTSRLTDTQYF TGTGCCAGCAGTCCCCCTACGAGCAGACTCACAGATACGCAGTATTTT
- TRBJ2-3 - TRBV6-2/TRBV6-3 CATNTEFLTDTQYF TGTGCCACTAACACGGAGTTCCTCACAGATACGCAGTATTTT
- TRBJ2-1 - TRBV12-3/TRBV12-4 CASSSPGAPSYNEQFF TGTGCCAGCAGTTCCCCCGGGGCCCCCTCCTACAATGAGCAGTTCTTC
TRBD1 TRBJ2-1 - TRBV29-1 CSGGQGDEQFF TGCAGCGGTGGACAGGGCGATGAGCAGTTCTTC
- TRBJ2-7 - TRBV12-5 CASGTAGTAYEQYF TGTGCTAGTGGTACAGCCGGGACTGCGTACGAGCAGTACTTC
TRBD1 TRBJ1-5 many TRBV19 CATSTGILSNQPQHF TGTGCCACCTCGACAGGGATTCTTAGCAATCAGCCCCAGCATTTT
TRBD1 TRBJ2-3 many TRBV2 CASSPGTGATDTQYF TGTGCCAGCAGTCCCGGGACAGGGGCCACAGATACGCAGTATTTT
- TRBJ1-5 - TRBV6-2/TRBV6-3 CASSSASPGNQPQHF TGTGCCAGCAGTTCCGCTTCTCCCGGCAATCAGCCCCAGCATTTT
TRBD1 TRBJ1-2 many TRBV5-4 CASSLGDSDGYTF TGTGCCAGCAGCTTGGGGGACAGCGATGGCTACACCTTC